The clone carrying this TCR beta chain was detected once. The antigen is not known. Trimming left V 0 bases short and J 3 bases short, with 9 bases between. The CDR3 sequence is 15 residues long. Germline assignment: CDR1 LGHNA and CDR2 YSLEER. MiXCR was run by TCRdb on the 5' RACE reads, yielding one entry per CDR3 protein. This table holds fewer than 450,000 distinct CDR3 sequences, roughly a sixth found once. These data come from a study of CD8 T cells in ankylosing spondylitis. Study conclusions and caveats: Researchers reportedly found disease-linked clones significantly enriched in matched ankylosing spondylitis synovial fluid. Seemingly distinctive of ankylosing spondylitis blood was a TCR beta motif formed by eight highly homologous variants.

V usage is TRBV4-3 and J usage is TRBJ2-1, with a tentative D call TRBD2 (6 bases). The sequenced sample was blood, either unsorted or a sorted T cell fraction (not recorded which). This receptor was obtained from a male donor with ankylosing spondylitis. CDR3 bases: TGCGCCAGCAGCCAAGAACGTAGCGGCTACAATGAGCAGTTCTTC. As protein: CASSQERSGYNEQFF.